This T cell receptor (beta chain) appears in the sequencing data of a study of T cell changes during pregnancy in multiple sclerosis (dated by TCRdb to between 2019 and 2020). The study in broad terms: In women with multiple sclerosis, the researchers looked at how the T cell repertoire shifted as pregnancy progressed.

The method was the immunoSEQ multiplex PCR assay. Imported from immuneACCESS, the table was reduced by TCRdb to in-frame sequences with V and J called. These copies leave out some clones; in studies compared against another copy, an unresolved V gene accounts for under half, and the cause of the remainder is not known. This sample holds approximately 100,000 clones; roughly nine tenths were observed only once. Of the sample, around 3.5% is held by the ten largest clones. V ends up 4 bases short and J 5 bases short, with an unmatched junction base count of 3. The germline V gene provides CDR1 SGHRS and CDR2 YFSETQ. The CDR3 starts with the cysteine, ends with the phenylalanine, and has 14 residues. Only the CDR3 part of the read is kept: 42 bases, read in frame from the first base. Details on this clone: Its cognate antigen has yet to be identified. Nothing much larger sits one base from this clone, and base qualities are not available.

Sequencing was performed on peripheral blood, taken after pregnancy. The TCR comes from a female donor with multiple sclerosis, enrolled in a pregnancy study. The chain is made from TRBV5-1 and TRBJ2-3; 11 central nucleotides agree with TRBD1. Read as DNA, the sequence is TGCGCCAGCAGCGGACAGGGGGCGCGAGATACGCAGTATTTT. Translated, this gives CASSGQGARDTQYF. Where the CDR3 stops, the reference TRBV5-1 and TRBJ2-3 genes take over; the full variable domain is KAGVTQTPRYLIKTRGQQVTLSCSPISGHRSVSWYQQTPGQGLQFLFEYFSETQRNKGNFPGRFSGRQFSNSRSEMNVSTLELGDSALYLCASSGQGARDTQYFGPGTRLTVL.